The TCR beta chain described here comes from a study of T-cell memory formation after mild COVID-19. TCRdb reprocessed the 5' RACE reads via MiXCR and lists one record per CDR3 protein. The table shows around 390,000 distinct CDR3 sequences, with approximately 15% occurring only once. V was trimmed by 5 bases and J by 6 bases, leaving 17 bases between them. The CDR3 runs 13 residues. Per germline, CDR1 SQVTM and CDR2 ANQGSEA. The genes are TRBV29-1 and TRBJ2-7; no clear D gene. Sequenced sample: PBMCs or a T cell subset sorted from them (not recorded which). The TCR originated in a young man who had mild COVID-19 (a few samples of this study predate the infection). Cell type and time point are not known. The CDR3 DNA follows: TGCAGCGTTACAGACCCGGCCGGCCTCGAGCAGTACTTC. It yields the protein CSVTDPAGLEQYF.